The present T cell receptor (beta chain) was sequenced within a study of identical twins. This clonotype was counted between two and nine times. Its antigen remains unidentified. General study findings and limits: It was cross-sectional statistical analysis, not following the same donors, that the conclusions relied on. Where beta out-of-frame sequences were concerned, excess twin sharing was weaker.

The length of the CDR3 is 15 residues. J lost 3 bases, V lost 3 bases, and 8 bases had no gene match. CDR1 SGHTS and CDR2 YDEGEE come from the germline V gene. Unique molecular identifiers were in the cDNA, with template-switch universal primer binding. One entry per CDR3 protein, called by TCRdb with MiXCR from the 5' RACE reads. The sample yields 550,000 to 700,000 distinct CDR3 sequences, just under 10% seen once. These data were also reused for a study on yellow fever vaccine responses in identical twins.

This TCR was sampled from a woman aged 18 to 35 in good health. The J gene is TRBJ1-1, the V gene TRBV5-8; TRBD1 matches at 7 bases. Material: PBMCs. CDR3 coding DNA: TGTGCCAGCAGCTATGGGACAGCCTCTTACACTGAAGCTTTCTTT. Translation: CASSYGTASYTEAFF. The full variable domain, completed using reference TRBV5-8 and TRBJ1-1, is EAGVTQSPTHLIKTRGQQATLRCSPISGHTSVYWYQQALGLGLQFLLWYDEGEERNRGNFPPRFSGRQFPNYSSELNVNALELEDSALYLCASSYGTASYTEAFFGQGTRLTVV.